A selection of T cell receptor beta chains follows, all from one sample in a study of blood T cell repertoires in COVID-19. Libraries were prepared by immunoSEQ multiplex PCR; TCRdb keeps only in-frame clonotypes and omits some of them. The sample lists some 50,000 clones, around 80% occurring once. Specimen: peripheral blood. The receptors derive from a human donor in a cohort sampled during active COVID-19. Each CDR3 is given with its conserved first and last residue. Each record gives: clone size, D gene, J gene, V gene, CDR3 DNA, CDR3 protein. D genes are given only for firm matches. Clone size is stated in some rows and not others, as once, few, many or a class when expanded.

.,TRBD2,TRBJ2-3,TRBV7-3,TGTGCCAGCAGCTTAGGTGCGGGAGGAGATACGCAGTATTTT,CASSLGAGGDTQYF
.,.,TRBJ1-6,TRBV6-5,TGTGCCAGCAGTTACCGACAGTCGACACCCCTCCACTTT,CASSYRQSTPLHF
.,TRBD1,TRBJ1-1,TRBV19,TGTGCCAGTAGTTCTCTTACAGGGGTAGCTGAAGCTTTCTTT,CASSSLTGVAEAFF
.,.,TRBJ2-5,TRBV9,TGTGCCAGCAGCGTAGCTGTGGGGGCGGTCTCGGAGACCCAGTACTTC,CASSVAVGAVSETQYF
few,TRBD1,TRBJ2-5,TRBV27,TGTGCCAGCAGCCAGTGGACAGGCCATGACCAAGAGACCCAGTACTTC,CASSQWTGHDQETQYF
.,.,TRBJ2-2,TRBV24-1,TGTGCCACCAGTGATCCTAGCCGCGGCGGGGAGCTGTTTTTT,CATSDPSRGGELFF
.,.,TRBJ2-7,TRBV7-3,TGTGCCAGCAGCTTAACAGCTAGCTCCTACGAGCAGTACTTC,CASSLTASSYEQYF
few,.,TRBJ1-1,TRBV6-1,TGTGCCAGCAGTGACAGGGGTTCAAAAGCTTTCTTT,CASSDRGSKAFF
.,TRBD2,TRBJ2-7,TRBV19,TGTGCCAGTAGCCGGATTGCCGGGACTAGCGGTTACGAGCAGTACTTC,CASSRIAGTSGYEQYF
.,TRBD1,TRBJ2-7,TRBV30,TGTGCCTGGAGTGTAGGGGGACAGGCCTACGAGCAGTACTTC,CAWSVGGQAYEQYF
.,TRBD1,TRBJ2-2,TRBV6-6,TGTGCCAGCGGACAGGGGAAGGGCTCGAACACCGGGGAGCTGTTTTTT,CASGQGKGSNTGELFF
few,TRBD2,TRBJ2-3,TRBV9,TGTGCCAGCAGCGAACGGGTAGCGGGAGCAGTCGGCACAGATACGCAGTATTTT,CASSERVAGAVGTDTQYF
once,TRBD2,TRBJ2-3,TRBV27,TGTGCCAGCGCACCGGGACTAGGGTCCCGCACAGATACGCAGTATTTT,CASAPGLGSRTDTQYF
.,.,TRBJ1-6,TRBV3-1/TRBV3-2,TGTGCCAGCAGCCTGGGGCCATTTAATAATTCACCCCTCCACTTT,CASSLGPFNNSPLHF
.,.,TRBJ2-7,TRBV3-1/TRBV3-2,TGTGCCAGCAGCCCTTCAGGGTGGGGCGAGCAGTACTTC,CASSPSGWGEQYF
.,.,TRBJ2-1,TRBV14,TGTGCCAGCAGAGACCCCGCCAGGGTGACGCAGTTCTTC,CASRDPARVTQFF
.,TRBD2,TRBJ2-2,TRBV7-2,TGTGCCAGCAGGCTAGCGGGAGCGAACACCGGGGAGCTGTTTTTT,CASRLAGANTGELFF
.,.,TRBJ1-6,TRBV27,TGTGCCAGCAGTTTTTACAGTGGGTCACCCCTCCACTTT,CASSFYSGSPLHF
.,TRBD2,TRBJ2-5,TRBV5-1,TGCGCCACCCGTCCCGGGACTAGCGGGGGGGCGGAGACCCAGTACTTC,CATRPGTSGGAETQYF
.,.,TRBJ2-3,TRBV7-2,TGTGCCACCACGGGGGGCCGGAGCACAGATACGCAGTATTTT,CATTGGRSTDTQYF
.,TRBD1,TRBJ1-5,TRBV7-2,TGTGCCAGCAGCCGGCACCCGGGACAGGGGGTCTTTGGCAATCAGCCCCAGCATTTT,CASSRHPGQGVFGNQPQHF
.,.,TRBJ1-1,TRBV5-1,TGCGCCAGCAGTTATCTGACATCCATGAACACTGAAGCTTTCTTT,CASSYLTSMNTEAFF
.,.,TRBJ2-1,TRBV27,TGTGCCAGCAGTTTATCCGGGGCCTACAATGAGCAGTTCTTC,CASSLSGAYNEQFF
.,.,TRBJ2-7,TRBV10-3,TGTGCCAGTCTTTCCAGGGCTGGCGAGCAGTACTTC,CASLSRAGEQYF
.,TRBD2,TRBJ2-7,TRBV5-6,TGTGCCAGCAGCTTGGGACTAGCGGGAGGTGGCTCCTACGAGCAGTACTTC,CASSLGLAGGGSYEQYF
once,.,TRBJ2-3,TRBV11-2,TGTGCCAGCAGCTTAACGGGAACAGATACGCAGTATTTT,CASSLTGTDTQYF
.,.,TRBJ2-7,TRBV9,TGTGCCAGCAGCGCAGCAGGGGGGCGAGCCGGGAACGAGCAGTACTTC,CASSAAGGRAGNEQYF